Listed here is a single TCR beta chain. The CDR3 extends over 15 amino acids. The data derive from a study of shared clonotypes between healthy human individuals. Replicate PCRs from sorted subsets contained about 0.2 ug DNA, which is roughly 30,000 T cell genomes. Measured with immunoSEQ multiplex PCR; TCRdb has only the in-frame clones, and not every one. The sample contains millions of clones, over 85% of which appear only once. Sample: naive CD4+ T cells sorted from blood. The subset denotes: CD45RA+ positively selected. V gene TRBV21-1 combines with J gene TRBJ2-7; the table's D call TRBD1 went unverified against the DNA. TRBV21-1 is deemed a pseudogene. The clonotype was recovered from a man younger than 35 in good health. The CDR3: CASTPTPDRDHEQYF. The DNA for the CDR3 is TGTGCCAGCACCCCAACGCCCGACAGGGACCACGAGCAGTACTTC.